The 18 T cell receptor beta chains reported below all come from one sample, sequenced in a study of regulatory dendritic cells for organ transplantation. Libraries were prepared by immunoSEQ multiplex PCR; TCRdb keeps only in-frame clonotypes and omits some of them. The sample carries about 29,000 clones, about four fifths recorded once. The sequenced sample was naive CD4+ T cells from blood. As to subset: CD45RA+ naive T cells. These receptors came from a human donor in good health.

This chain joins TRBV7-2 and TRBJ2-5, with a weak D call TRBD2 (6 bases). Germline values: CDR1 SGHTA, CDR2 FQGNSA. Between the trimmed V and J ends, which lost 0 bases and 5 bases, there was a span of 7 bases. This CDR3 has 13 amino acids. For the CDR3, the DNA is TGTGCCAGCAGCTTAGCAGGGAGGGAGACCCAGTACTTC. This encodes CASSLAGRETQYF. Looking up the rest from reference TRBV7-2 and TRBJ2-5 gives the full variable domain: GAGVSQSPSNKVTEKGKDVELRCDPISGHTALYWYRQSLGQGLEFLIYFQGNSAPDKSGLPSDRFSAERTGGSVSTLTIQRTQQEDSAVYLCASSLAGRETQYFGPGTRLLVL.

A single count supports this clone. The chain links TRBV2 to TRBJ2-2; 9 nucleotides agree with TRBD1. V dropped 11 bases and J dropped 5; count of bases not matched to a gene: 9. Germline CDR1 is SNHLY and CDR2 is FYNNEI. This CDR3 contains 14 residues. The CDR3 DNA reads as TGTGCCTCCTTGGACAGGGGAGGGACCGGGGAGCTGTTTTTT. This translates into CASLDRGGTGELFF.

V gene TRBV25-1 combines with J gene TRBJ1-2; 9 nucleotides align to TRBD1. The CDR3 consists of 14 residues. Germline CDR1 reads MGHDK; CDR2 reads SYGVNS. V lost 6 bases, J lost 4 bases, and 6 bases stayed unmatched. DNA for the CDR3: TGTGCCAGCAGGCGGACAGGGGATGGCTATGGCTACACCTTC. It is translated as CASRRTGDGYGYTF.

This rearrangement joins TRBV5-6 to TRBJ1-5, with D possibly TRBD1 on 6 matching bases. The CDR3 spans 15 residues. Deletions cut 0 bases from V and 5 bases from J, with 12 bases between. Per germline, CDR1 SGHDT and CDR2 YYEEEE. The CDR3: CASSLAGQGYQPQHF. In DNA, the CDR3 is TGTGCCAGCAGCTTGGCAGGCCAGGGGTATCAGCCCCAGCATTTT. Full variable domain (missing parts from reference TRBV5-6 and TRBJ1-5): DAGVTQSPTHLIKTRGQQVTLRCSPKSGHDTVSWYQQALGQGPQFIFQYYEEEERQRGNFPDRFSGHQFPNYSSELNVNALLLGDSALYLCASSLAGQGYQPQHFGDGTRLSIL.

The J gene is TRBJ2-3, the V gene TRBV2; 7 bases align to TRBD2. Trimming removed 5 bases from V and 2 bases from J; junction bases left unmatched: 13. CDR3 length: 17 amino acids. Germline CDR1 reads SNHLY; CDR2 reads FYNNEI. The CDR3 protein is CASSLGRSGDFTDTQYF. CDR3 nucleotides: TGTGCCAGCAGTCTCGGTAGGAGCGGGGACTTCACAGATACGCAGTATTTT.

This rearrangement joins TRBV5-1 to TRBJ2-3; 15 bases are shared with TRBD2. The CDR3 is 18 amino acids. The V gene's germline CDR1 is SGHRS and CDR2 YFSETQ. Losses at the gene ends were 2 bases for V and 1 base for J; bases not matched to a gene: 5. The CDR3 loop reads CASSLGTSGGFGTDTQYF. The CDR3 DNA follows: TGCGCCAGCAGCTTAGGGACTAGCGGGGGGTTTGGCACAGATACGCAGTATTTT.

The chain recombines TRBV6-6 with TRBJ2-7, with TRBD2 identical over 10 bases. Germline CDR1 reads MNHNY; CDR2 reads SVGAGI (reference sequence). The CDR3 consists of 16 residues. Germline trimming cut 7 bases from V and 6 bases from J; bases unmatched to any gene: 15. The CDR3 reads CASTTVASGGAGEQYF. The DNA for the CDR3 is TGTGCCAGCACTACCGTGGCGAGCGGGGGGGCGGGCGAGCAGTACTTC.

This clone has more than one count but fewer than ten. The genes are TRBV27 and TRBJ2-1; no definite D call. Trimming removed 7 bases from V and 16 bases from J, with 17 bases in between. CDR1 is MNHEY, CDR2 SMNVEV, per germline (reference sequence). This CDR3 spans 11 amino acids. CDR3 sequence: CASKGRLVIFF. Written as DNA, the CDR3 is TGTGCCAGCAAAGGAAGGCTAGTTATCTTCTTC.

The CDR3 DNA reads as TGTGCCAGCAGCCCTATCTACGAGCAGTACTTC. Translation gives CASSPIYEQYF. This chain joins TRBV11-2 and TRBJ2-7, with D unresolved. Germline V CDR1 and CDR2: SGHAT, FQNNGV. The CDR3 has 11 amino acids. The V and J ends lost 5 bases and 3 bases respectively, with 5 bases between them.

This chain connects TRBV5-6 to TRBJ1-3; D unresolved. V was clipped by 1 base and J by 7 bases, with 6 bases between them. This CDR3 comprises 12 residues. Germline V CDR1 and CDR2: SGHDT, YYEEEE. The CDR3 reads CASSLMRNTIYF. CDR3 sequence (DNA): TGTGCCAGCAGCTTGATGCGGAACACCATATATTTT.

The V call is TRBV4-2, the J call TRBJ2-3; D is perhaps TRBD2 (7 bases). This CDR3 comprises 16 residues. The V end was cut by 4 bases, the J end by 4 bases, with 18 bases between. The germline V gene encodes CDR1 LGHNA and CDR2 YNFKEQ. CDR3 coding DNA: TGTGCCAGCAGCCCCCTCGGGGGGCAAGGCGCAGATACGCAGTATTTT. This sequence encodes CASSPLGGQGADTQYF.

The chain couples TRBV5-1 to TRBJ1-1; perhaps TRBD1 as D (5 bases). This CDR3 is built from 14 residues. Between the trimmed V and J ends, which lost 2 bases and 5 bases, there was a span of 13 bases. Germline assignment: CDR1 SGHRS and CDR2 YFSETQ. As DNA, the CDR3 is TGCGCCAGCAGCTTAGGCGCGGGGGGTACTGAAGCTTTCTTT. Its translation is CASSLGAGGTEAFF. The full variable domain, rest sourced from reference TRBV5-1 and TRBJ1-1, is KAGVTQTPRYLIKTRGQQVTLSCSPISGHRSVSWYQQTPGQGLQFLFEYFSETQRNKGNFPGRFSGRQFSNSRSEMNVSTLELGDSALYLCASSLGAGGTEAFFGQGTRLTVV.

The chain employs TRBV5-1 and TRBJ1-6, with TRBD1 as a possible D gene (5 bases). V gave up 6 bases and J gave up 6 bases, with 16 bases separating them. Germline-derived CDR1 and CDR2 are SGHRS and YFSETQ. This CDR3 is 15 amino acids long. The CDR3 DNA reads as TGCGCCAGCACCCGAGCGGGGGAGAGTAATTCACCCCTCCACTTT. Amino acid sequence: CASTRAGESNSPLHF.

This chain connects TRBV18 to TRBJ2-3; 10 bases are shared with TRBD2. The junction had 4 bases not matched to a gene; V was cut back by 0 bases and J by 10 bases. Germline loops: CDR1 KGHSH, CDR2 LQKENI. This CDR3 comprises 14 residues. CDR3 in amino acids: CASSPPASGGPQYF. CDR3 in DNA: TGTGCCAGCTCACCACCGGCTAGCGGGGGTCCGCAGTATTTT.

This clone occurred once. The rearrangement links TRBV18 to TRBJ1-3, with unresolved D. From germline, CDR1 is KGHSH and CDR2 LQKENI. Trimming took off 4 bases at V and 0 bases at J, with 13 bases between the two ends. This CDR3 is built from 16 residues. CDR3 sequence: CASSLATSNSGNTIYF. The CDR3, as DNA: TGTGCCAGCTCACTTGCGACATCGAACTCTGGAAACACCATATATTTT.

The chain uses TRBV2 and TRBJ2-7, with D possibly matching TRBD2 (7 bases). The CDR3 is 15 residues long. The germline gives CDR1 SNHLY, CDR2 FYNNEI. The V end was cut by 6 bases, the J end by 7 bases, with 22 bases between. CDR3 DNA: TGTGCCAGCAGGGTCCCGGGGGGCCCCATGGGTGAGCAGTACTTC. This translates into CASRVPGGPMGEQYF.

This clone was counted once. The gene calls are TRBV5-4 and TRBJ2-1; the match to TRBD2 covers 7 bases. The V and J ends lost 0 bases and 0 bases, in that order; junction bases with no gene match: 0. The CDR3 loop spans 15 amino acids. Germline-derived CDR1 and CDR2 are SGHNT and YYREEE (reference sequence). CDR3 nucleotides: TGTGCCAGCAGCTTGGGCGGGGGCTCCTACAATGAGCAGTTCTTC. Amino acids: CASSLGGGSYNEQFF. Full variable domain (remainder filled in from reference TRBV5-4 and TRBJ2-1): ETGVTQSPTHLIKTRGQQVTLRCSSQSGHNTVSWYQQALGQGPQFIFQYYREEENGRGNFPPRFSGLQFPNYSSELNVNALELDDSALYLCASSLGGGSYNEQFFGPGTRLTVL.

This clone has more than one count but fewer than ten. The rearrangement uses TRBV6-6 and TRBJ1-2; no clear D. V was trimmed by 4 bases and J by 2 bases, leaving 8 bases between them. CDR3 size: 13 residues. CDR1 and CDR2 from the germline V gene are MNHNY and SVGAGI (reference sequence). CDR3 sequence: CASSSGENYGYTF. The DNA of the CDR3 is TGTGCCAGCAGTTCCGGGGAAAACTATGGCTACACCTTC.